The source of this TCR beta chain is a study of early T cells in non-severe SARS-CoV-2 infection. Findings and caveats of the study: The study's VDJdb matching favored anti-spike CD8 responses and missed private and CD4 specificities.

Unique molecular identifiers were affixed to single, distinct cDNA molecules. One entry per CDR3 protein results from TCRdb running MiXCR on the 5' RACE reads. The repertoire holds approximately 97,000 distinct CDR3 sequences, approximately 10% seen once, with roughly 4.5% in the top ten. This clonotype was picked up a small number of times. The target antigen is unknown. This TCR was recovered from an adult who was a healthcare worker with PCR-confirmed SARS-CoV-2 infection or an uninfected control (not recorded which). The sample consisted of whole blood, taken at baseline.

In DNA, the CDR3 is TGTGCCAGCAGTTACTCGTCACCTGACGAATTGGGACAGGGGTCCTACGAGCAGTACTTC. Its protein is CASSYSSPDELGQGSYEQYF. The V gene is TRBV6-2 or TRBV6-3, the J gene TRBJ2-7; TRBD1 matches 10 bases. CDR3 length: 20 amino acids. V lost 0 bases, J lost 1 base, and 15 bases stayed unmatched. From germline, CDR1 is MNHEY and CDR2 SVGEGT.